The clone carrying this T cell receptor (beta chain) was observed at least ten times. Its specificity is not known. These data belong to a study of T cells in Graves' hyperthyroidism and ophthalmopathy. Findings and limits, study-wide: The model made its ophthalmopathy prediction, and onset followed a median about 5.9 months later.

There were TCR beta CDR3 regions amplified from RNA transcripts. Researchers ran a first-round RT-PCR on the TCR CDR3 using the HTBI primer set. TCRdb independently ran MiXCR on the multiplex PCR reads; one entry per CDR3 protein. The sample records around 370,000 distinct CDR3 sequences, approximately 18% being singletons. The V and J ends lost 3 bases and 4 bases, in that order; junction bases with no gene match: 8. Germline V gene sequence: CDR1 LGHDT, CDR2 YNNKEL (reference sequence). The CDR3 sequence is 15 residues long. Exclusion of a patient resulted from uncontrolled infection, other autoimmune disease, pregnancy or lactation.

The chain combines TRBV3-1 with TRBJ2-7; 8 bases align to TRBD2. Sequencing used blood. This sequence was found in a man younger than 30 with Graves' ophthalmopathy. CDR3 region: CASSQRSGGVYEQYF. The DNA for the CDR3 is TGTGCCAGCAGCCAGCGGAGCGGGGGCGTGTACGAGCAGTACTTC.